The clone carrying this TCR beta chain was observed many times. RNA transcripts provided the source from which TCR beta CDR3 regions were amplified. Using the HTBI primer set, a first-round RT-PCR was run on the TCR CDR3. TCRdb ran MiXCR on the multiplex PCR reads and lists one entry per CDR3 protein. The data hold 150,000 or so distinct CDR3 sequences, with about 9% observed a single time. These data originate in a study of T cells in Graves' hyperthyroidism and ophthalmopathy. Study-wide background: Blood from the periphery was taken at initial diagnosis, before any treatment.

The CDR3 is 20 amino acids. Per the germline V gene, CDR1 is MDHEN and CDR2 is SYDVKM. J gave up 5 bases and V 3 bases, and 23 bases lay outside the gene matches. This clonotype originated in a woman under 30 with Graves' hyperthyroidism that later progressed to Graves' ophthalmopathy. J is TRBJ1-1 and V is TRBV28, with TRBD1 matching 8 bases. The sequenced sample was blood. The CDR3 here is CASSFLHGQLRGRAETEAFF. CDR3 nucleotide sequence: TGTGCCAGCAGTTTTCTTCATGGACAACTCAGGGGGCGGGCGGAGACTGAAGCTTTCTTT.